This T cell receptor (beta chain) was identified in a study of tumor-infiltrating lymphocytes in primary liver carcinoma. Between roughly 20 and 33 mg of unsorted bulk tissue served as the source from which RNA and DNA were co-extracted. With regard to this clonotype: The junction does not match germline at one end; this may be a read error.

This CDR3 is 16 amino acids long. Germline values: CDR1 SGHAT, CDR2 FQNNGV. TCR beta cDNA was reverse-transcribed from about 500 ng of total RNA. The reaction used a constant-region primer and ProtoScript II reverse transcriptase. Slightly modified ARM-PCR with three nested multiplex PCR rounds yielded TCR beta libraries. The first two PCR rounds used TRBV1-TRBV30 forward primers with a C-beta reverse primer, roughly 10 cycles each. A single record per CDR3 protein comes from TCRdb applying MiXCR to the multiplex PCR reads. The sample yields about 120,000 distinct CDR3 sequences, 55% to 75% seen once.

The TCR sequence derives from a woman aged 55-69 years with primary liver carcinoma and hepatitis B virus infection. The chain links TRBV11-2 to TRBJ1-6; D is perhaps TRBD1 (6 bases). Source material: liver tumor tissue from sampling region 1. Documented subset: tumor region T1, superior pole. CDR3 sequence: CASITQQGAGISRLHF. CDR3 in DNA: TGTGCCAGCATCACCCAACAGGGCGCAGGGATTTCACGCCTCCACTTT.